This is a list of T cell receptor beta chains from one sample in a study of shared clonotypes between healthy human individuals. TCRdb's copy holds only in-frame clones and misses some; the assay was immunoSEQ multiplex PCR. The table shows about a million clones, with approximately 80% occurring only once. Source material: memory CD4+ T cells from PBMCs. These receptors all stem from a man younger than 30 in good health. Some clones in this sample may be carry-over from other donors' samples. The CDR3 runs from the conserved cysteine through the conserved F or W. Each record gives: CDR3 length, J gene, V gene, clone size, D gene, CDR3 DNA, CDR3 protein. The D gene is left open where the match is weak. Rows give clone size only sometimes, using once, few, many, or a class for an expanded clone.

>13|TRBJ2-1|TRBV7-6|-|-
TGTGCCAGCAGCTTAGGACTCACCGGTGAGCAGTTCTTC
CASSLGLTGEQFF
>16|TRBJ2-1|TRBV27|-|TRBD2
TGTGCCAGCAGTTCAAGACTAGCGACTCCTTTAGGTGAGCAGTTCTTC
CASSSRLATPLGEQFF
>16|TRBJ2-7|TRBV6-4|-|-
TGTGCCAGCAGTGGGAACCAACGGGGCAGGTTCTACGAGCAGTACTTC
CASSGNQRGRFYEQYF
>15|TRBJ2-1|TRBV7-8|-|TRBD2
TGTGCCAGCAGGTCAGGGACTAGCGAGTACAATGAGCAGTTCTTC
CASRSGTSEYNEQFF
>14|TRBJ2-7|TRBV2|-|-
TGTGCCAGCAGTGTCGGACGGAATTCCTACGAGCAGTACTTC
CASSVGRNSYEQYF
>14|TRBJ2-5|TRBV27|-|-
TGTGCCAGCAGAGAGACACTTTCCCAGGAGACCCAGTACTTC
CASRETLSQETQYF
>15|TRBJ2-3|TRBV5-1|-|-
TGCGCCAGCAGCTTGGGAGGAGGCACAGATGATACGCAGTATTTT
CASSLGGGTDDTQYF
>16|TRBJ1-5|TRBV19|-|-
TGTGCCAGTAGTATGATTCCGGGCTGGAGCAATCAGCCCCAGCATTTT
CASSMIPGWSNQPQHF
>11|TRBJ1-2|TRBV29-1|-|-
TGCAGCTCTAAGGACGGGCGCGGCTACACCTTC
CSSKDGRGYTF
>12|TRBJ2-1|TRBV6-1|-|-
TGTGCCAGCAATCATCCGTACAATGAGCAGTTCTTC
CASNHPYNEQFF
>16|TRBJ1-1|TRBV7-2|-|-
TGTGCCAGCAGCCTACGCTCCGGGACACCGAACACTGAAGCTTTCTTT
CASSLRSGTPNTEAFF
>15|TRBJ2-3|TRBV7-2|-|TRBD2
TGTGCCAGCGCCATCCTAGCGGGAAGCACAGATACGCAGTATTTT
CASAILAGSTDTQYF
>14|TRBJ1-1|TRBV7-3|-|-
TGTGCCAGCAGCCCGGGACCGAAGAACACTGAAGCTTTCTTT
CASSPGPKNTEAFF
>19|TRBJ2-4|TRBV19|-|TRBD1
TGTGCCAGTAGTAGAGGGCAGGGGGCTCCCCAGGGTGGCAAAAACATTCAGTACTTC
CASSRGQGAPQGGKNIQYF
>14|TRBJ1-1|TRBV7-9|-|-
TGTGCCAGCAGCTTTTCTGGAGTGAACACTGAAGCTTTCTTT
CASSFSGVNTEAFF
>15|TRBJ2-1|TRBV5-1|-|TRBD1
TGCGCCAGCAGCTTGATCCCGGGACAGGACAATGAGCAGTTCTTC
CASSLIPGQDNEQFF
>12|TRBJ1-4|TRBV28|-|-
TGTGCCAGCAGCCATACAGGGGAAAAACTGTTTTTT
CASSHTGEKLFF
>11|TRBJ1-2|TRBV18|-|-
TGTGCCAGCTCAGACATATATGGCTACACCTTC
CASSDIYGYTF
>15|TRBJ1-1|TRBV28|-|-
TGTGCCAGCGGCCTGGGGGCTACAGAGAACACTGAAGCTTTCTTT
CASGLGATENTEAFF
>14|TRBJ2-3|TRBV11-3|-|-
TGTGCCAGCAGCTTAGAGCCCTACCAAGATACGCAGTATTTT
CASSLEPYQDTQYF
>19|TRBJ2-4|TRBV18|few|TRBD2
TGTGCCAGCTCACCGGAGACTAGCGGAGGTGCCAGAGCCAAAAACATTCAGTACTTC
CASSPETSGGARAKNIQYF
>14|TRBJ2-7|TRBV5-1|-|-
TGCGCCAGCAGCTTATTGACAACTACCTACGAGCAGTACTTC
CASSLLTTTYEQYF
>15|TRBJ2-7|TRBV4-1|-|-
TGCGCCAGCAGCCGGGGATTTGGGTCTGGCTACGAGCAGTACTTC
CASSRGFGSGYEQYF
>14|TRBJ2-5|TRBV28|-|-
TGTGCCAGCACTCCCGGGGGCAGGGAGGAGACCCAGTACTTC
CASTPGGREETQYF
>14|TRBJ2-1|TRBV5-1|-|TRBD1
TGCGCCAGCAGCTTCCGGGACAGGACGGATGAGCAGTTCTTC
CASSFRDRTDEQFF
>16|TRBJ2-3|TRBV7-3|-|TRBD1
TGTGCCAGCAGTCCAACCTCGGGACAGGGGCCAAATACGCAGTATTTT
CASSPTSGQGPNTQYF
>16|TRBJ1-1|TRBV28|-|-
TGTGCCAGCAGTCTGAACCTCGGCATAGGAACCCCTGAAGCTTTCTTT
CASSLNLGIGTPEAFF
>14|TRBJ2-7|TRBV2|once|-
TGTGCCAGCAGGCCGGGACACCTCTCCTACGAGCAGTACTTC
CASRPGHLSYEQYF